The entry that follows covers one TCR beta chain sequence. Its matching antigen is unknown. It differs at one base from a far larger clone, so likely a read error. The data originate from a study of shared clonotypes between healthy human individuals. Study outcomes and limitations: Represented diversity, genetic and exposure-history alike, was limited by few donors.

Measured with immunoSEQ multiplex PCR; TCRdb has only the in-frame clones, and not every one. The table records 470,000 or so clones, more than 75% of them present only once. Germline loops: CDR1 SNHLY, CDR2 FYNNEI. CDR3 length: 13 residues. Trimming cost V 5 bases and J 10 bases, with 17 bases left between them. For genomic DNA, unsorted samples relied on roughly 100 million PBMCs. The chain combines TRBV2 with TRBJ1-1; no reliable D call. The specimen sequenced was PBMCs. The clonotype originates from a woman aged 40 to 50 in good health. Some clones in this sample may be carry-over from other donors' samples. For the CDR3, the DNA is TGTGCCAGCAGTCGCTCGCCCTATTCTGGAGCTTTCTTT. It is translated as CASSRSPYSGAFF. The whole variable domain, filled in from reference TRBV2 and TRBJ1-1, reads EPEVTQTPSHQVTQMGQEVILRCVPISNHLYFYWYRQILGQKVEFLVSFYNNEISEKSEIFDDQFSVERPDGSNFTLKIRSTKLEDSAMYFCASSRSPYSGAFFGQGTRLTVV.